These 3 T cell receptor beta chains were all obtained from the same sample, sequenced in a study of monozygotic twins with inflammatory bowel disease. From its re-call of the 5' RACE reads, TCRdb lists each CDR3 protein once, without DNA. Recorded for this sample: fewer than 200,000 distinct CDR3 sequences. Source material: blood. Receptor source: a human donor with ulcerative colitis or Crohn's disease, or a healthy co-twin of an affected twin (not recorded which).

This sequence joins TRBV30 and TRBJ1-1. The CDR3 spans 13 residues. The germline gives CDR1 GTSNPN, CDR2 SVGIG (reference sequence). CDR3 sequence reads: CAWCKFANTEAFF.

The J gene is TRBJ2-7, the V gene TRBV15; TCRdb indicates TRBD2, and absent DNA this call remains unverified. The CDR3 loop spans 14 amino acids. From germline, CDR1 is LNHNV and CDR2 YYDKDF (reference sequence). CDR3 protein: CATSVRDSTYEQYF.

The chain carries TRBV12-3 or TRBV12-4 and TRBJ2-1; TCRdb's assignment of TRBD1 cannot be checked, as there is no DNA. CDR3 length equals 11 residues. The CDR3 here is CASSLGTGQFF.